Below are 18 T cell receptor beta chains sequenced from a single sample in a study of blood T cell repertoires in COVID-19. The method was immunoSEQ multiplex PCR; TCRdb's version includes in-frame clones alone and lacks a portion of them. The table includes about 320,000 clones, around 88% detected once. Sequencing input: peripheral blood. Receptors originate from a woman under 40 with COVID-19, enrolled during active disease.

The chain uses TRBV6-6 and TRBJ1-3, with 9 bases fitting TRBD1. Germline loops: CDR1 MNHNY, CDR2 SVGAGI (reference sequence). The CDR3 is 12 amino acids. V lost 7 bases, J lost 8 bases, and 3 bases stayed unmatched. CDR3: CASKGTGYTIYF. The CDR3 bases are TGTGCCAGCAAGGGGACAGGGTACACCATATATTTT.

The genes are TRBV5-5 and TRBJ1-5, with a possible D match to TRBD1 (5 bases). Germline CDR1 SGHKS, CDR2 YYEKEE (reference sequence). Trimming took 4 bases from V and 5 from J, leaving 16 bases between them. The CDR3 totals 15 residues. The CDR3 loop is CASSRDPAGYQPQHF. CDR3 in DNA: TGTGCCAGCAGCCGGGACCCCGCGGGATATCAGCCCCAGCATTTT.

The gene calls are TRBV5-1 and TRBJ1-2; a weak D match, TRBD1 (5 bases). CDR1 and CDR2 from the germline V gene are SGHRS and YFSETQ. This CDR3 region has 13 residues. V gave up 5 bases and J gave up 8 bases, with 16 bases separating them. The CDR3 DNA reads TGCGCCAGCAGAACTGACAGAGAAGGCGGCTACACCTTC. This translates into CASRTDREGGYTF.

This clone was picked up a small number of times. The chain couples TRBV7-8 to TRBJ2-7, with a possible D match to TRBD1 (6 bases). Trimming cost V 0 bases and J 5 bases, with 14 bases left between them. The CDR3 length is 15 residues. Germline assignment: CDR1 SGHVS and CDR2 FQNEAQ. The CDR3 reads CASSLAPGVLNEQYF. The CDR3 coding sequence is TGTGCCAGCAGCTTAGCGCCAGGGGTCCTCAACGAGCAGTACTTC.

This sequence joins TRBV4-1 and TRBJ2-1, with 7 bases fitting TRBD1. Germline V gives CDR1 MGHRA, CDR2 YSYEKL. The CDR3 has 15 residues. Trimming at V came to 3 bases and at J to 5 bases, leaving 7 bases not matched to a gene. CDR3 nucleotide sequence: TGCGCCAGCAGCCAGAGACAGGGAGAAAACAATGAGCAGTTCTTC. As protein: CASSQRQGENNEQFF.

This chain links TRBV11-3 with TRBJ2-3; D may be TRBD2 (5 bases). This CDR3 comprises 13 residues. Germline values: CDR1 SGHNT, CDR2 YENEEA. The germline V and J ends were trimmed by 5 bases and 4 bases, with 10 bases remaining between them. The CDR3 nucleotides read TGTGCCAGCAGCGTAGGGAGCGCAGATACGCAGTATTTT. Protein: CASSVGSADTQYF.

The chain joins TRBV2 to TRBJ1-2; a possible D gene is TRBD1 (5 bases). Between the trimmed V and J ends, which lost 2 bases and 0 bases, there was a span of 10 bases. The CDR3 sequence is 15 residues long. Germline V CDR1 and CDR2: SNHLY, FYNNEI. Written as DNA, the CDR3 is TGTGCCAGCAGTGAATACGCGGGGGCTAACTATGGCTACACCTTC. Its protein product is CASSEYAGANYGYTF.

This chain joins TRBV6-4 and TRBJ1-6; tentative D call: TRBD1 (6 bases). Trimming shortened V by 0 bases and J by 8 bases, and 11 bases separated the two germline ends. Germline V CDR1 and CDR2: MRHNA, SNTAGT. The CDR3 runs 15 residues. CDR3 sequence: CASSDSPGEHSPLHF. The CDR3 DNA reads TGTGCCAGCAGTGACTCACCAGGGGAGCATTCACCCCTCCACTTT.

The V gene is TRBV7-2, the J gene TRBJ2-5, with D possibly TRBD2 on 5 matching bases. CDR3 length equals 15 residues. The V end lost 7 bases, the J end lost 1 base, and 16 bases lay between the germline ends. Germline CDR1 is SGHTA and CDR2 is FQGNSA. CDR3 residues: CASTSTAGLQETQYF. Written as DNA, the CDR3 is TGTGCCAGCACCTCCACAGCTGGACTCCAAGAGACCCAGTACTTC.

This chain joins TRBV7-3 and TRBJ1-1; a possible D gene is TRBD1 (5 bases). V lost 8 bases and J lost 1, with 11 bases in between. Germline V gene data show CDR1 as SGHTA and CDR2 as FQGTGA. The CDR3 sequence is 13 residues long. DNA for the CDR3: TGTGCCAGCGCCCGGGGGTCGAACACTGAAGCTTTCTTT. Translating gives CASARGSNTEAFF.

V is TRBV20-1 and J is TRBJ1-1, with D tentatively TRBD1 (5 bases). The germline V and J ends were trimmed by 6 bases and 4 bases, with 9 bases remaining between them. Germline V gene sequence: CDR1 DFQATT, CDR2 SNEGSKA (reference sequence). This CDR3 comprises 11 residues. The CDR3 nucleotides read TGCAGTGCCGAAAGGGGCACTGAAGCTTTCTTT. It yields the protein CSAERGTEAFF.

This rearrangement joins TRBV6-2 or TRBV6-3 to TRBJ1-2; possible D gene TRBD1, 6 bases. The CDR3 contains 13 residues. V shed 5 bases and J shed 2 bases, with 9 bases lying between them. Germline lookup yields CDR1 MNHEY and CDR2 SVGEGT. The CDR3 loop is CASSRTVNYGYTF. DNA for the CDR3: TGTGCCAGCAGTCGGACAGTGAACTATGGCTACACCTTC.

The rearrangement links TRBV6-5 to TRBJ2-5; TRBD1 is a possible D gene (6 bases). This CDR3 comprises 15 residues. Germline CDR1 reads MNHEY; CDR2 reads SVGAGI. Deletions cut 2 bases from V and 6 bases from J, with 16 bases between. The CDR3 protein is CASSYTVLGAKTQYF. The CDR3, as DNA: TGTGCCAGCAGTTACACCGTGTTGGGGGCCAAGACCCAGTACTTC.

The rearrangement joins TRBV19 to TRBJ1-4, with a possible D match to TRBD1 (5 bases). From germline, CDR1 is LNHDA and CDR2 SQIVND (reference sequence). Trimming took off 5 bases at V and 4 bases at J, with 14 bases between the two ends. The CDR3 is 15 amino acids. The CDR3 sequence is CASSHLRQSNEKLFF. The CDR3 DNA reads TGTGCCAGTAGTCACCTACGACAGAGTAATGAAAAACTGTTTTTT.

The table lists this clone with a few counts. V is TRBV6-5 and J is TRBJ2-5; TRBD2 matches at 8 bases. The V and J ends lost 5 bases and 4 bases, in that order; junction bases with no gene match: 6. The CDR3 extends over 14 amino acids. Germline V lookup: CDR1 MNHEY, CDR2 SVGAGI. The CDR3 DNA reads TGTGCCAGCAGTCGGGCTAGCGGGCGAGAGACCCAGTACTTC. It codes for CASSRASGRETQYF.

The chain recombines TRBV7-9 with TRBJ1-1; 9 bases are shared with TRBD1. The CDR3 covers 15 residues. Looked up from germline, CDR1 is SEHNR and CDR2 is FQNEAQ (reference sequence). Trimming cost V 5 bases and J 5 bases; bases outside gene matches: 9. CDR3 in DNA: TGTGCCAGCAGCGGGCAACAGGGGGCCCATACTGAAGCTTTCTTT. Translating gives CASSGQQGAHTEAFF.

This clone is a singleton in its sample. The rearrangement joins TRBV2 to TRBJ1-5, with 9 bases that match TRBD1. Trimming cost V 3 bases and J 6 bases; bases outside gene matches: 6. The CDR3 loop spans 15 amino acids. CDR1 is SNHLY, CDR2 FYNNEI, per germline. This CDR3 is CASSEKTGGFQPQHF. CDR3 DNA: TGTGCCAGCAGTGAGAAGACAGGGGGGTTTCAGCCCCAGCATTTT.

The rearrangement links TRBV7-2 to TRBJ1-6; 8 bases fit TRBD1. V lost 5 bases, J lost 10 bases, and 7 bases stayed unmatched. The CDR3 length is 14 residues. CDR1 and CDR2 (germline): SGHTA, FQGNSA. For the CDR3, the DNA is TGTGCCAGCAGCACAAGACAGGGGTACTCACCCCTCCACTTT. It translates to CASSTRQGYSPLHF.